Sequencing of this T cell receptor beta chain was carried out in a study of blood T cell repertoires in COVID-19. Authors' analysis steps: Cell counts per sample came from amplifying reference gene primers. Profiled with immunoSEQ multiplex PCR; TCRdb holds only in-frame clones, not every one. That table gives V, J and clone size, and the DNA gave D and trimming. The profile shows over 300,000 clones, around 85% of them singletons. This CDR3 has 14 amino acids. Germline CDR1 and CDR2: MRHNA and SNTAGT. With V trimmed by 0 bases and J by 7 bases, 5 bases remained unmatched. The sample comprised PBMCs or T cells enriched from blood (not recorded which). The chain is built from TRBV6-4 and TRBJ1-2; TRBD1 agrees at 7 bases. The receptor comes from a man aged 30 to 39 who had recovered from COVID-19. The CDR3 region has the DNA TGTGCCAGCAGTGACTCAGGGACAGCCCGTGGCTACACCTTC. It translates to CASSDSGTARGYTF.